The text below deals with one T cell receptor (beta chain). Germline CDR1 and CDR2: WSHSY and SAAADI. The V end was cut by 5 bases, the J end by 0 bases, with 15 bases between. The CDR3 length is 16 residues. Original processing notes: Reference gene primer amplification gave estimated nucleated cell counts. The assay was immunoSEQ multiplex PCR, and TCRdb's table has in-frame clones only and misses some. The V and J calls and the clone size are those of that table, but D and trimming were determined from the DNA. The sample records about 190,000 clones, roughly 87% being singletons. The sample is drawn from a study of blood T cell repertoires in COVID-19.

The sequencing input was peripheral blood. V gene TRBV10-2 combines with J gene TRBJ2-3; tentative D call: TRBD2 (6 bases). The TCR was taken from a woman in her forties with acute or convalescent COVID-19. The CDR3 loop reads CASSPGYSGSTDTQYF. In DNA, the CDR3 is TGCGCCAGCAGTCCCGGCTATAGCGGAAGCACAGATACGCAGTATTTT.